The 11 T cell receptor beta chains below all came from one sample that was sequenced in a study of blood T cell repertoires in COVID-19. The table came from immunoSEQ multiplex PCR; TCRdb's copy has only in-frame clones and leaves some out. The repertoire holds around 7,000 clones, with roughly nine tenths as singletons. Specimen: peripheral blood. The receptors here all came from a human donor in a cohort sampled during active COVID-19. The donor label of this sample is uncertain.

V usage is TRBV19 and J usage is TRBJ2-1; weak D call: TRBD1 (6 bases). V was trimmed by 4 bases and J by 0 bases, leaving 7 bases between them. The CDR3 is 14 amino acids. The germline CDR1 and CDR2 sequences are LNHDA and SQIVND (reference sequence). CDR3 in amino acids: CASSTTGSYNEQFF. The CDR3, as DNA: TGTGCCAGTAGTACGACAGGCTCCTACAATGAGCAGTTCTTC.

V gene TRBV5-6 combines with J gene TRBJ2-1; possibly TRBD2 for D (6 bases). This CDR3 contains 13 residues. V dropped 0 bases and J dropped 7 bases, with 8 bases sitting between them. Germline lookup yields CDR1 SGHDT and CDR2 YYEEEE. The CDR3 nucleotides read TGTGCCAGCAGCTTGGGGGGGAGGAATGAGCAGTTCTTC. This codes for CASSLGGRNEQFF.

The J gene is TRBJ2-3, the V gene TRBV20-1; maybe TRBD1 (5 bases). Trimming removed 3 bases at V and 3 bases at J, with 13 bases between. CDR1 is DFQATT and CDR2 is SNEGSKA in the germline V gene (reference sequence). The CDR3 totals 14 residues. The CDR3 sequence: CSASVPQGTDTQYF. The CDR3 DNA is TGCAGTGCTAGTGTCCCCCAGGGAACAGATACGCAGTATTTT.

The chain is built from TRBV30 and TRBJ2-2, with 10 nucleotides matching TRBD2. This CDR3 contains 17 residues. Germline values: CDR1 GTSNPN, CDR2 SVGIG (reference sequence). Unmatched junction bases numbered 9, after V lost 2 bases and J lost 3 bases. CDR3 bases: TGTGCCTGGAGTATAGGTAGCGGGGGGCCCTACACCGGGGAGCTGTTTTTT. Its translation: CAWSIGSGGPYTGELFF.

V and J are TRBV6-5 and TRBJ1-4, with a weak D call TRBD1 (5 bases). Deletions cut 0 bases from V and 11 bases from J, with 10 bases between. The CDR3 covers 13 residues. Looked up from germline, CDR1 is MNHEY and CDR2 is SVGAGI. This CDR3 reads CASSYSGQGKLFF. Here the CDR3 DNA reads TGTGCCAGCAGTTACTCAGGGCAGGGCAAACTGTTTTTT.

V gene TRBV10-3 combines with J gene TRBJ2-1; possible D gene TRBD2, 5 bases. V was shortened by 2 bases and J by 5 bases, with 19 bases between the two germline ends. The length of the CDR3 is 17 residues. Germline CDR1 and CDR2: ENHRY and SYGVKD. The DNA of the CDR3 is TGTGCCATCAGTGAGCCCTTACGGACTTGGCGGGACAATGAGCAGTTCTTC. This encodes CAISEPLRTWRDNEQFF.

The chain joins TRBV19 to TRBJ2-7; TRBD1 aligns across 7 bases. CDR1 is LNHDA, CDR2 SQIVND, per germline (reference sequence). The CDR3 has 16 amino acids. The trim removed 2 bases at V and 0 bases at J, leaving 7 bases unmatched. CDR3 sequence: CASSIRGQSNSYEQYF. Written as DNA, the CDR3 is TGTGCCAGTAGTATAAGGGGACAGTCCAACTCCTACGAGCAGTACTTC.

V usage is TRBV30 and J usage is TRBJ1-1; 7 positions match TRBD1. Germline values: CDR1 GTSNPN, CDR2 SVGIG (reference sequence). The V segment lost 3 bases and the J segment 1 base; nucleotides outside the gene matches: 2. The CDR3 length is 13 residues. The CDR3 loop reads CAWRRQGNTEAFF. CDR3 DNA: TGTGCCTGGAGACGACAGGGGAACACTGAAGCTTTCTTT.

The J gene is TRBJ2-7, the V gene TRBV10-3, with 8 bases fitting TRBD1. The CDR3 totals 16 residues. V shed 0 bases and J 1 base; nucleotides not matched to a gene: 5. CDR1 ENHRY and CDR2 SYGVKD come from the germline V gene. The CDR3 DNA follows: TGTGCCATCAGTGAGTCCCGGGACAGGAATTCCTACGAGCAGTACTTC. This codes for CAISESRDRNSYEQYF.

J is TRBJ2-1 and V is TRBV7-3; 13 bases agree with TRBD2. The germline gives CDR1 SGHTA, CDR2 FQGTGA. Unmatched junction bases numbered 9, after V lost 6 bases and J lost 1 base. The CDR3 extends over 18 amino acids. This chain's CDR3 is CASSWTSGSGVSYNEQFF. CDR3 bases: TGTGCCAGCAGTTGGACTAGCGGGAGTGGGGTTTCCTACAATGAGCAGTTCTTC.

The chain has TRBV11-3 and TRBJ2-1; 7 positions agree with TRBD1. V lost 8 bases, J lost 10 bases, and 8 bases stayed unmatched. Germline V gives CDR1 SGHNT, CDR2 YENEEA. The CDR3 has 12 amino acids. The CDR3 nucleotides read TGTGCCAGCGGTACAGGGGTCGGGGAGCAGTTCTTC. Amino acids: CASGTGVGEQFF.